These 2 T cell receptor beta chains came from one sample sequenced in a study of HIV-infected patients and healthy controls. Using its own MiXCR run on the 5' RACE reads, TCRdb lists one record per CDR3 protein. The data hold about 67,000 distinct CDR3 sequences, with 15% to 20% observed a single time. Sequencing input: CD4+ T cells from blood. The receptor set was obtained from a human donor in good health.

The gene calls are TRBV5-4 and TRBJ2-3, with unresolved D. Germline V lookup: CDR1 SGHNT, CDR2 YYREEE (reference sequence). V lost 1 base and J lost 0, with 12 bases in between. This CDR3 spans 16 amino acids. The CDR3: CASSLYGRSSTDTQYF. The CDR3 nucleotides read TGTGCCAGCAGCTTGTACGGACGGTCGAGCACAGATACGCAGTATTTT.

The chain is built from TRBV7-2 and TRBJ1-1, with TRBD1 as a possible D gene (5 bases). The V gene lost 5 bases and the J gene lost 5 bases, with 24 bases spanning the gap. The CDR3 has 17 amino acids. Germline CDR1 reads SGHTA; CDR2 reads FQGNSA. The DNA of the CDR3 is TGTGCCAGCAGCCTCCGATCTTCCCGGGGGTGGGGGACTGAAGCTTTCTTT. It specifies CASSLRSSRGWGTEAFF.